A single sample is the source of the 20 T cell receptor beta chains below, sequenced in a study of shared clonotypes between healthy human individuals. Repertoires were generated with immunoSEQ multiplex PCR, while TCRdb's copy carries only in-frame clones and drops some. In the table there are around 990,000 clones, about 72% of which are singletons. Sequencing was done on a sample of memory CD4+ T cells from PBMCs. Subset noted: CD45RA-negative fraction. These TCRs come from a man younger than 35 in good health. Some clones in this sample may be carry-over from other donors' samples.

The rearrangement links TRBV7-8 to TRBJ2-1; 7 positions agree with TRBD2. The CDR3 extends over 13 amino acids. The germline V gene has CDR1 SGHVS and CDR2 FQNEAQ. V dropped 7 bases and J dropped 5; count of bases not matched to a gene: 5. The CDR3, as DNA: TGTGCCAGCAACCTAGCGGCCAACAATGAGCAGTTCTTC. Translation gives CASNLAANNEQFF.

The chain links TRBV5-5 to TRBJ1-4; 8 nucleotides align to TRBD1. Per germline, CDR1 SGHKS and CDR2 YYEKEE (reference sequence). The CDR3 consists of 14 residues. The junction had 3 bases not matched to a gene; V was cut back by 0 bases and J by 8 bases. The CDR3 nucleotides read TGTGCCAGCAGCTTGGCACAGGGGGAGGAAAAACTGTTTTTT. Translated, it gives CASSLAQGEEKLFF.

The rearrangement uses TRBV7-2 and TRBJ2-5; D not certain. The CDR3 loop spans 13 amino acids. Trimming pared 5 bases from V and 1 base from J, leaving 8 bases between. Germline-derived CDR1 and CDR2 are SGHTA and FQGNSA. CDR3 amino acids: CASSRNPQETQYF. The DNA of the CDR3 is TGTGCCAGCAGCCGTAACCCCCAAGAGACCCAGTACTTC.

The V and J genes are TRBV2 and TRBJ2-4; TRBD1 or TRBD2 may be the D gene (5 bases each). V lost 5 bases and J 9 bases, leaving 26 bases between the germline ends. This CDR3 has 17 amino acids. Germline CDR1 reads SNHLY; CDR2 reads FYNNEI. The CDR3 region is CASSSGVPTPTQGIQYF. Written as DNA, the CDR3 is TGTGCCAGCAGTTCCGGGGTTCCCACACCCACCCAGGGCATTCAGTACTTC.

This clone is a singleton in its sample. One end of the junction does not line up with germline, which may come from a read error. The genes are TRBV11-2 and TRBJ1-1; D is possibly TRBD1 (5 bases). Germline CDR1 is SGHAT and CDR2 is FQNNGV. This CDR3 contains 14 residues. The CDR3 DNA follows: TGTACCAGCAGCCCAGACAGACTGAACACTGAAGCTTTCTTT. Translation: CTSSPDRLNTEAFF. The whole variable domain, remainder taken from reference TRBV11-2 and TRBJ1-1, is EAGVAQSPRYKIIEKRQSVAFWCNPISGHATLYWYQQILGQGPKLLIQFQNNGVVDDSQLPKDRFSAERLKGVDSTLKIQPAKLEDSAVYLCTSSPDRLNTEAFFGQGTRLTVV.

This rearrangement joins TRBV5-6 to TRBJ1-1; D not resolved. V was pared by 0 bases and J by 5 bases, with 5 bases between. This CDR3 has 12 residues. Per the germline V gene, CDR1 is SGHDT and CDR2 is YYEEEE. This CDR3 is CASSLGLTEAFF. CDR3 DNA: TGTGCCAGCAGCTTGGGGCTTACTGAAGCTTTCTTT.

This sequence joins TRBV9 and TRBJ2-2; the D gene is possibly TRBD2 (5 bases). Germline V gene data show CDR1 as SGDLS and CDR2 as YYNGEE. The CDR3 is 15 residues long. Between the trimmed V and J ends, which lost 4 bases and 7 bases, there was a span of 17 bases. The CDR3 sequence is CASSPSPISVGELFF. CDR3 nucleotide sequence: TGTGCCAGCAGCCCTAGCCCCATTTCAGTCGGGGAGCTGTTTTTT.

This clone was detected a few times. V and J are TRBV6-1 and TRBJ1-3; D unresolved. Germline CDR1 is MNHNS and CDR2 is SASEGT. Trimming cost V 2 bases and J 0 bases, with 8 bases left between them. This CDR3 contains 15 residues. In DNA form, the CDR3 reads TGTGCCAGCAGTGAAATAGTCTTCTCTGGAAACACCATATATTTT. Encoded protein: CASSEIVFSGNTIYF.

This rearrangement joins TRBV2 to TRBJ2-1; 8 positions match TRBD1. The CDR3 is made up of 14 amino acids. Germline V lookup: CDR1 SNHLY, CDR2 FYNNEI. The ends lost 3 bases at V and 7 bases at J; junction bases unmatched: 5. CDR3 loop: CASSDGQGYNEQFF. As DNA, the CDR3 is TGTGCCAGCAGTGACGGACAGGGCTATAATGAGCAGTTCTTC.

This chain uses TRBV4-1 with TRBJ2-7; tentatively, D is TRBD1 or TRBD2 (6 bases each). Deletions cut 1 base from V and 1 base from J, with 11 bases between. Germline CDR1 and CDR2: MGHRA and YSYEKL. The CDR3 totals 15 residues. CDR3: CASSQGGGTSYEQYF. The DNA of the CDR3 is TGCGCCAGCAGCCAAGGAGGCGGGACATCCTACGAGCAGTACTTC.

The rearrangement links TRBV20-1 to TRBJ1-2, with D possibly being TRBD1 (5 bases). Germline CDR1 DFQATT, CDR2 SNEGSKA (reference sequence). The CDR3 extends over 11 amino acids. The CDR3 sequence is CRTGGDYGYTF. The CDR3 DNA sequence: TGCAGAACTGGGGGTGACTATGGCTACACCTTC.

The chain carries TRBV11-2 and TRBJ2-3; no clear D. Trimming left V 1 base short and J 0 bases short, with 11 bases between. The CDR3 is 16 residues long. From germline, CDR1 is SGHAT and CDR2 FQNNGV. CDR3 bases: TGTGCCAGCAGCTTAGTGCACAGCACTAGCACAGATACGCAGTATTTT. Translated: CASSLVHSTSTDTQYF.

The table lists this clone with a count of one. This chain joins TRBV6-1 and TRBJ2-5; D remains ambiguous. Germline V gene lookup returns CDR1 MNHNS and CDR2 SASEGT. The CDR3 is 12 residues long. V was shortened by 2 bases and J by 4 bases, with 5 bases between the two germline ends. CDR3 DNA sequence: TGTGCCAGCAGTGAAACGGGAGAGACCCAGTACTTC. This codes for CASSETGETQYF.

The J gene is TRBJ2-2, the V gene TRBV7-9; 12 positions match TRBD2. Germline V CDR1 and CDR2: SEHNR, FQNEAQ (reference sequence). This CDR3 spans 19 amino acids. Trimming took 5 bases from V and 0 from J; bases not matched to a gene: 10. Written as DNA, the CDR3 is TGTGCCAGCAGCCCAAGGGCTAGCGGGAGGGACTCGAACACCGGGGAGCTGTTTTTT. Amino acid sequence: CASSPRASGRDSNTGELFF.

The rearrangement uses TRBV2 and TRBJ2-2; 13 positions match TRBD2. Germline lookup yields CDR1 SNHLY and CDR2 FYNNEI. CDR3 size: 18 residues. The V gene end was trimmed by 6 bases and the J gene end by 1 base; junction bases not matched to a gene: 8. CDR3 sequence: CASRRGTSGTLNTGELFF. CDR3 nucleotides: TGTGCCAGCAGGAGAGGGACTAGCGGGACCCTGAACACCGGGGAGCTGTTTTTT.

This chain links TRBV6-1 with TRBJ2-7; D is unclear. There are 17 residues in the CDR3. Germline V gene data show CDR1 as MNHNS and CDR2 as SASEGT. The V end lost 2 bases, the J end lost 0 bases, and 17 bases lay between the germline ends. CDR3 sequence (DNA): TGTGCCAGCAGTGAACCGACCGAACAGCTTACCTCCTACGAGCAGTACTTC. This sequence encodes CASSEPTEQLTSYEQYF.

The V and J genes are TRBV10-3 and TRBJ2-7; 9 positions match TRBD2. The germline V gene has CDR1 ENHRY and CDR2 SYGVKD. The V segment lost 10 bases and the J segment 5 bases; nucleotides outside the gene matches: 6. The CDR3 totals 12 residues. CDR3 protein: CATRLAGDEQYF. CDR3 nucleotide sequence: TGTGCCACCCGATTAGCGGGAGACGAGCAGTACTTC.

The chain has TRBV6-5 and TRBJ2-5; TRBD2 might be the D (6 bases). The length of the CDR3 is 15 residues. CDR1 and CDR2 (germline): MNHEY, SVGAGI. Trimming removed 6 bases at V and 4 bases at J, with 18 bases between. The CDR3 DNA sequence: TGTGCCAGCAGCCCCGGCGGCGGGAATCGAGAGACCCAGTACTTC. Amino acid sequence: CASSPGGGNRETQYF.

The chain couples TRBV18 to TRBJ2-7; D is ambiguous. The germline gives CDR1 KGHSH, CDR2 LQKENI. The CDR3 length is 14 residues. V lost 0 bases and J lost 4, with 10 bases in between. The CDR3: CASSPPGQQYEQYF. In DNA form, the CDR3 reads TGTGCCAGCTCACCACCAGGGCAGCAATACGAGCAGTACTTC.

The chain employs TRBV5-6 and TRBJ1-2; 12 nucleotides align to TRBD1. The ends lost 6 bases at V and 5 bases at J; junction bases unmatched: 11. The CDR3 extends over 16 amino acids. CDR1 and CDR2 from the germline V gene are SGHDT and YYEEEE. CDR3 loop: CASILGQGASWYGYTF. In DNA, the CDR3 is TGTGCCAGCATCCTGGGACAGGGGGCGAGTTGGTATGGCTACACCTTC.